The 2 T cell receptor beta chains in this list originate from one sample, sequenced in a study of beta chain features in type 1 diabetes. As every portion of the isolated RNA was reverse transcribed, the sequencing read expressed TCRB transcripts. Clones were read by immunoSEQ multiplex PCR, and TCRdb kept only the in-frame ones, dropping some. The sample carries 350,000 to 450,000 clones, about 15% recorded once. Sequenced material: naive CD4+ T cells from blood. The origin of the receptors is a young woman in good health.

This clone showed up just a few times. The V and J genes are TRBV7-9 and TRBJ2-5; 7 bases line up with TRBD2. The CDR3 length is 19 residues. The V segment lost 5 bases and the J segment 4 bases; nucleotides outside the gene matches: 22. The germline V gene has CDR1 SEHNR and CDR2 FQNEAQ (reference sequence). CDR3 sequence: CASSPPPYPAGIARETQYF. CDR3 DNA sequence: TGTGCCAGCAGCCCGCCGCCCTACCCAGCGGGAATCGCGCGAGAGACCCAGTACTTC.

This clone occurred a few times. This rearrangement joins TRBV7-9 to TRBJ1-1; TRBD1 might be the D (5 bases). This CDR3 has 15 amino acids. Germline V lookup: CDR1 SEHNR, CDR2 FQNEAQ (reference sequence). V was shortened by 0 bases and J by 5 bases, with 13 bases between the two germline ends. The CDR3 reads CASSLAGGGFTEAFF. The CDR3 nucleotides read TGTGCCAGCAGCTTAGCCGGCGGGGGATTTACTGAAGCTTTCTTT.